This TCR beta chain emerged from a study of blood T cells in healthy people across ages (dated by TCRdb to 2013 to 2016). With regard to the full study: In model experiments, template switching captured about one uniquely barcoded TCR beta cDNA molecule for every two T cells. Age-related changes in TCR beta repertoire diversity were measured in the study by deep sequencing normalized with unique cDNA molecular identifiers. Donors were grouped into four age groups: young (average 16 years), middle-aged (39), aged (about 60) and long-lived (just over 80). To avoid experimental bias, donors of different ages were randomly spread across the sequencing lanes. For two donors (one aged 18 to 30 and one aged 80 or older), the study analyzed two additional independent replicas of 1 million unique cDNA reads from the same blood draw. Points the paper makes about the study in general: Compared with the aged group, the long-lived group had more naive CD4+ T cells, fewer expanded clones and increased TCR diversity, a pattern suggesting age selection. Estimates of total diversity from one million sequenced T cells were regarded as lower bounds and underestimates. Observed TCR beta diversity per million T cells fell roughly linearly with age, and a significant reduction was already apparent by age around 40. Bulk unsorted PBMC profiling prevented conclusive comparison of naive and antigen-experienced compartments. The CMV infection status of donors was not known, potentially confounding age-related changes in expanded clonotypes. There was a strong correlation between observed TCR beta diversity and the percentage of naive T cells measured by flow cytometry.

Inclusive of the bounding cysteine and phenylalanine, the CDR3 is 16 residues long. Left in the record is the CDR3 DNA by itself, 48 bases read in frame from the first base. The germline V gene specifies LGHNA as CDR1 and YNFKEQ as CDR2. At the junction V is shortened by 0 bases and J by 6 bases; bases outside the gene matches: 8. The donors were roughly 40 Caucasian individuals from Russia, aged 6 to 90 years, who were systemically healthy. Each donor gave approximately 10 milliliters of peripheral blood, collected into EDTA-treated Vacutainer tubes. PBMCs were isolated by Ficoll-Paque density-gradient centrifugation, with at least 6 million obtained per sample. Total RNA, at least 6 micrograms per sample, was extracted from PBMCs with Trizol reagent. For every donor, flow cytometry on a PBMC aliquot measured the percentage of naive CD45RAhigh/CD27high T cells. The library was prepared using 5' RACE. The reads were generated on an Illumina HiSeq 2500. The second PCR ran for about 7 to 11 cycles and used a J-beta primer mix along with a sample-barcoded 5' primer. A unique molecular identifier was introduced onto each TCR beta cDNA molecule by a template-switch 5' adaptor carrying 12 random nucleotides. Each sample yielded at least 2.5 million CDR3-containing paired-end reads. All of the RNA was converted into first-strand cDNA using the Mint cDNA synthesis kit, with a TRBC-specific oligonucleotide serving as the primer. Following uracil-DNA glycosylase treatment, a first 18-cycle PCR with universal primers M1SS and BC2_uni_R was performed on all cDNA. The authors' analysis ran thus. For normalization, 1 million high-quality reads were randomly selected from each sample, with every read carrying a distinct molecular identifier. Instead of being binned into consensus sequences, reads that shared molecular identifiers were thrown out. MiTCR, run with a Q25 quality threshold and the strictest error-elimination algorithm, handled CDR3 identification, clonotype clustering and error correction. A nonparametric unseen species model with Euler transformation was used to estimate lower-bound total TCR beta diversity. TCRdb applied fastp at Q25 and MiXCR to the public reads, then kept only in-frame beta chains. For every CDR3 protein sequence, its rows merge into one entry that carries the most common genes and DNA. V and J calls and clone size were set by TCRdb, not the authors. Recorded for this sample are about 1.8 million distinct CDR3 sequences; approximately 50% of them occurred a single time. Over 2% of the sample comes from the top ten.

This clonotype appeared a few times. Its binding antigen is unknown. The record has no base qualities; no much larger clone is one base away. The sequenced sample consisted of blood. The receptor's source is a woman in her thirties or forties in good health. Recombination joined TRBV4-2 with TRBJ2-3, with TRBD1 identical over 8 junction bases. The DNA sequence is as follows: TGTGCCAGCAGCCAAGAAGGACAGGGAGGAATGGATACGCAGTATTTT. Translated, this is CASSQEGQGGMDTQYF.